This T cell receptor beta chain was documented in a study of tissue T cells after allogeneic stem cell transplantation. About this clone: Each gene name is a mouse one. The read ends 1 residue before the CDR3 terminus; that terminus is restored from the germline J gene.

Profiling relied on immunoSEQ multiplex PCR, and the TCRdb table lists in-frame clones only, not all of them. Seen here are some 1,500 clones, 45% to 50% observed once, and the top ten hold approximately 49%. There are 12 residues in the CDR3. Trimming removed 2 bases from V and 5 bases from J, with 6 bases in between. The germline V gene encodes CDR1 KGHPV and CDR2 FQNQEV (reference sequence). As for time point: mouse harvest day 14 after allogeneic transplant. Tail vein injection delivered 10^7 T-cell-depleted bone marrow cells and 10^6 splenic CD5+ T cells. This sequence was found in a female BALB/c mouse given C57BL/6 T cells with graft-versus-host disease after an allogeneic hematopoietic cell transplant. V is TRBV26 and J is TRBJ1-1; D perhaps matches TRBD1 (5 bases). Sequencing was carried out using spleen. CDR3 sequence reads: CASSLGGTEVFF. The covered CDR3 bases are TGTGCCAGCAGTCTGGGGGGGACAGAAGTCTTC.